The rows below give T cell receptor beta chains drawn from one sample of a study of T cells in Graves' hyperthyroidism and ophthalmopathy. TCRdb redid the calling of the multiplex PCR reads with MiXCR, one entry per CDR3 protein. Here the sample spans some 550,000 distinct CDR3 sequences, 16% being singletons. The sample taken for sequencing was blood. These receptors came from a woman in her thirties or forties with Graves' ophthalmopathy. Both conserved end residues are part of each CDR3. The order of the fields is clone size, V gene, J gene, D gene, CDR3 protein, CDR3 DNA. The D gene is left open where the match is weak. Not every row has a clone size; where given, it reads once, few, many or a size class.

few,TRBV28,TRBJ1-4,-,CASSSVSGVDEKLFF,TGTGCCAGCAGTTCCGTCTCGGGGGTGGATGAAAAACTGTTTTTT
many,TRBV20-1,TRBJ1-2,-,CSAREPQGAANYGYTF,TGCAGTGCTAGAGAACCCCAAGGGGCGGCTAACTATGGCTACACCTTC
-,TRBV2,TRBJ2-1,TRBD2,CASSTRLAGGPDEQFF,TGTGCCAGCAGTACCCGACTAGCGGGAGGACCAGACGAGCAGTTCTTC
-,TRBV4-1,TRBJ2-3,-,CASSLGAVRDTQYF,TGCGCCAGCAGCCTGGGGGCGGTCCGGGATACGCAGTATTTT
few,TRBV28,TRBJ1-5,-,CASTGGNQPQHF,TGTGCCTCAACAGGTGGCAATCAGCCCCAGCATTTT
-,TRBV5-1,TRBJ2-7,-,CASSLAGRYVQYF,TGCGCCAGCAGCTTGGCGGGACGCTACGTGCAGTACTTC
many,TRBV12-3/TRBV12-4,TRBJ1-2,-,CASSLPGRANYGYTF,TGTGCCAGCAGTTTACCGGGGAGGGCTAACTATGGCTACACCTTC
many,TRBV7-8,TRBJ2-1,TRBD2,CASSLRSSSGSGNEQFF,TGTGCCAGCAGCTTACGGTCGTCTAGCGGGAGTGGAAATGAGCAGTTCTTC
many,TRBV13,TRBJ2-7,-,CASSYSNSYEQYF,TGTGCCAGCAGCTACTCAAACTCCTACGAGCAGTACTTC
-,TRBV27,TRBJ1-1,-,CAGGGGGTEAFF,TGTGCCGGCGGAGGGGGAGGGACTGAAGCTTTCTTT
-,TRBV28,TRBJ2-1,-,CASSYGISPYNEQFF,TGTGCCAGCAGTTACGGGATCTCCCCCTACAATGAGCAGTTCTTC
many,TRBV3-1,TRBJ2-2,-,CASSHWVTGELFF,TGTGCCAGCAGCCATTGGGTCACCGGGGAGCTGTTTTTT
-,TRBV27,TRBJ2-2,-,CASRSLPEDTGELFF,TGTGCCAGCAGGTCCCTCCCTGAGGACACCGGGGAGCTGTTTTTT
few,TRBV6-5,TRBJ1-2,-,CASSYSFANYGYTF,TGTGCCAGCAGTTACTCGTTTGCTAACTATGGCTACACCTTC
few,TRBV18,TRBJ2-1,TRBD2,CASSPVLAGGPNEQFF,TGTGCCAGCTCGCCCGTCCTAGCGGGGGGCCCCAATGAGCAGTTCTTC
many,TRBV18,TRBJ2-7,TRBD1,CASSPPSTGPIHEQYF,TGTGCCAGCTCACCCCCCTCGACAGGGCCCATCCACGAGCAGTACTTC
-,TRBV6-5,TRBJ1-1,-,CASSYEGGMNTEAFF,TGTGCCAGCAGTTACGAAGGGGGAATGAACACTGAAGCTTTCTTT
-,TRBV6-1,TRBJ2-1,TRBD1,CASRGPGQLYNEQFF,TGTGCCAGCCGCGGTCCGGGACAGTTATACAATGAGCAGTTCTTC
few,TRBV2,TRBJ2-2,-,CASSAQSANTGELFF,TGTGCCAGCAGTGCCCAGTCCGCGAACACCGGGGAGCTGTTTTTT
many,TRBV6-1,TRBJ2-7,TRBD1,CASSEEGQGSYEQYF,TGTGCCAGCAGTGAAGAGGGACAGGGGTCCTACGAGCAGTACTTC
-,TRBV20-1,TRBJ2-1,TRBD1,CSADLDRGTYEQFF,TGCAGTGCCGACCTGGACAGGGGAACCTACGAGCAGTTCTTC
-,TRBV11-2,TRBJ2-7,-,CASSNREWHEQYF,TGTGCCAGCAGCAACAGGGAGTGGCACGAGCAGTACTTC
-,TRBV29-1,TRBJ2-2,TRBD1,CSVQGDAFTGELFF,TGCAGCGTTCAGGGGGACGCCTTCACCGGGGAGCTGTTTTTT
-,TRBV24-1,TRBJ2-1,TRBD1,CATSDGGQGNEQFF,TGTGCCACCAGTGATGGAGGACAGGGCAATGAGCAGTTCTTC
many,TRBV2,TRBJ2-1,-,CASLGRAHNEQFF,TGTGCCAGCTTAGGACGGGCGCACAATGAGCAGTTCTTC
-,TRBV29-1,TRBJ1-1,-,CSVILSILGIDTEAFF,TGCAGCGTAATTCTCAGTATCCTCGGGATAGACACTGAAGCTTTCTTT
-,TRBV19,TRBJ1-5,-,CASSPDSYGGQPQHF,TGTGCCAGTAGTCCGGACAGCTACGGGGGTCAGCCCCAGCATTTT
-,TRBV5-1,TRBJ2-5,TRBD1,CASSFFPTGGQETQYF,TGCGCCAGCAGCTTTTTCCCGACAGGGGGACAAGAGACCCAGTACTTC
many,TRBV3-1,TRBJ2-3,-,CASSQDLTVADTQYF,TGTGCCAGCAGCCAAGATCTGACCGTAGCAGATACGCAGTATTTT
many,TRBV18,TRBJ2-7,-,CASSPSGLYEQYF,TGTGCCAGCTCACCGTCGGGACTCTACGAGCAGTACTTC
many,TRBV12-3/TRBV12-4,TRBJ1-1,-,CASSPLAGDTEAFF,TGTGCCAGCAGTCCGTTGGCCGGGGACACTGAAGCTTTCTTT
-,TRBV19,TRBJ1-1,TRBD1,CASKGQGLYAEAFF,TGTGCCAGTAAAGGACAGGGTTTGTACGCTGAAGCTTTCTTT
many,TRBV7-8,TRBJ2-7,TRBD2,CASSLRTSGGSLYEQYF,TGTGCCAGCAGCCTCCGGACTAGCGGGGGAAGTTTATACGAGCAGTACTTC
-,TRBV7-3,TRBJ2-5,TRBD2,CASSLRGEETQYF,TGTGCCAGCAGCTTACGGGGGGAGGAGACCCAGTACTTC
few,TRBV27,TRBJ2-7,-,CASKYSGNSYEQYF,TGTGCCAGCAAGTACAGCGGAAACTCCTACGAGCAGTACTTC
-,TRBV11-2,TRBJ2-6,-,CASSGGGTAFSGANVLTF,TGTGCCAGCAGCGGAGGCGGGACAGCCTTCTCGGGGGCCAACGTCCTGACTTTC
many,TRBV7-8,TRBJ2-7,-,CASSFVTQGLYEQYF,TGTGCCAGCAGCTTTGTCACGCAGGGTCTCTACGAGCAGTACTTC
many,TRBV10-3,TRBJ2-5,-,CAISRDYQETQYF,TGTGCCATCAGTCGGGACTACCAAGAGACCCAGTACTTC
many,TRBV10-3,TRBJ1-1,-,CAISAGTAEAFF,TGTGCCATCAGTGCAGGCACCGCTGAAGCTTTCTTT
few,TRBV28,TRBJ2-1,-,CASSWWTARGDEQFF,TGTGCCAGCAGTTGGTGGACAGCACGTGGAGATGAGCAGTTCTTC
many,TRBV5-1,TRBJ2-5,TRBD1,CASSLSGTGGMETQYF,TGCGCCAGCAGCTTGTCCGGGACAGGGGGTATGGAGACCCAGTACTTC
many,TRBV20-1,TRBJ1-1,-,CSARDRGNTEAFF,TGCAGTGCTAGAGATCGAGGAAACACTGAAGCTTTCTTT
-,TRBV20-1,TRBJ2-7,-,CSAREGGYEQYF,TGCAGTGCTAGAGAGGGTGGCTACGAGCAGTACTTC
few,TRBV19,TRBJ2-3,-,CASTDRARSTDTQYF,TGTGCCAGTACCGACCGGGCCAGAAGTACAGATACGCAGTATTTT
many,TRBV12-3/TRBV12-4,TRBJ2-5,-,CASSRQLAGGETQYF,TGTGCCAGCAGCCGCCAACTCGCTGGCGGGGAGACCCAGTACTTC
few,TRBV5-1,TRBJ2-7,-,CASSPWAGTYEQYF,TGCGCCAGCAGCCCCTGGGCAGGAACCTACGAGCAGTACTTC
many,TRBV2,TRBJ2-1,-,CARGTAGEQFF,TGTGCCAGGGGGACTGCGGGGGAGCAGTTCTTC
many,TRBV7-9,TRBJ2-1,TRBD1,CASSLPRQGPPNNEQFF,TGTGCCAGCAGCTTACCCAGACAGGGGCCACCGAACAATGAGCAGTTCTTC
many,TRBV6-1,TRBJ1-5,-,CASSARATGRSNQPQHF,TGTGCCAGCAGTGCCAGGGCAACGGGACGGAGCAATCAGCCCCAGCATTTT
-,TRBV6-5,TRBJ1-3,-,CASSYLATSLGNTIYF,TGTGCCAGCAGTTACCTTGCTACATCGTTAGGAAACACCATATATTTT
few,TRBV5-6,TRBJ1-6,-,CASSSGDGAGNSPLHF,TGTGCCAGCAGCTCCGGGGACGGGGCCGGGAATTCACCCCTCCACTTT
-,TRBV4-1,TRBJ1-5,-,CASSDHQGRGGNQPQHF,TGCGCCAGCAGCGACCATCAGGGGAGAGGGGGCAATCAGCCCCAGCATTTT
-,TRBV29-1,TRBJ2-5,-,CSVRGGLEWETQYF,TGCAGCGTTAGGGGGGGACTCGAGTGGGAGACCCAGTACTTC
many,TRBV6-2/TRBV6-3,TRBJ2-3,TRBD2,CASSYPSGGTDTQYF,TGTGCCAGCAGTTATCCTAGCGGGGGCACAGATACGCAGTATTTT
many,TRBV13,TRBJ2-7,-,CASSLEGESYEQYF,TGTGCCAGCAGCTTGGAGGGGGAGTCCTACGAGCAGTACTTC
many,TRBV10-3,TRBJ1-1,-,CAISGPFQGGTEAFF,TGTGCCATCAGTGGCCCCTTTCAGGGAGGCACTGAAGCTTTCTTT
-,TRBV7-9,TRBJ1-1,-,CASSSPSGNTEAFF,TGTGCCAGCAGCAGTCCCTCGGGGAACACTGAAGCTTTCTTT
few,TRBV7-6,TRBJ2-7,-,CASSLAPGTSDEQYF,TGTGCCAGCAGCTTAGCGCCGGGGACATCCGACGAGCAGTACTTC
many,TRBV3-1,TRBJ1-1,-,CASSQIQGNTEAFF,TGTGCCAGCAGCCAAATCCAGGGGAACACTGAAGCTTTCTTT
-,TRBV7-2,TRBJ2-5,TRBD1,CASIFRGRGLETQYF,TGTGCCAGTATCTTCAGGGGGCGCGGGTTAGAGACCCAGTACTTC